The rows below give T cell receptor beta chains drawn from one sample of a study of beta chain features in type 1 diabetes. Method: immunoSEQ multiplex PCR; TCRdb's copy keeps in-frame clones and lacks some. The repertoire holds about 160,000 clones, with just over 8% as singletons. Source material: central memory CD4+ T cells from blood. The receptors stem from a woman between 18 and 30 years old with type 1 diabetes. Each CDR3 is given without its conserved first and last residue. The D gene is left open where the match is weak.

J gene: TRBJ1-4; V gene: TRBV9; D gene: TRBD1; CDR3 protein: ASSANTGDTGEKLF
J gene: TRBJ2-1; V gene: TRBV14; D gene: TRBD2; CDR3 protein: ASSPTSGNRNEQF
J gene: TRBJ1-1; V gene: TRBV18; D gene: NA; CDR3 protein: ASSPSGQMNTEAF
J gene: TRBJ1-2; V gene: TRBV7-2; D gene: NA; CDR3 protein: ASSPQDGFYGYT
J gene: TRBJ1-2; V gene: TRBV30; D gene: NA; CDR3 protein: AWSQGGGINYGYT
J gene: TRBJ2-3; V gene: TRBV29-1; D gene: TRBD2; CDR3 protein: SVTGTSADTQY
J gene: TRBJ1-2; V gene: TRBV28; D gene: TRBD1; CDR3 protein: ASSPTQGAGGYT
J gene: TRBJ2-3; V gene: TRBV7-2; D gene: TRBD2; CDR3 protein: ASSTGLAGVQDTQY
J gene: TRBJ2-1; V gene: TRBV29-1; D gene: NA; CDR3 protein: SVEGVLRGEQF
J gene: TRBJ1-1; V gene: TRBV15; D gene: TRBD1; CDR3 protein: ATSSGQGGGTEAF
J gene: TRBJ1-3; V gene: TRBV19; D gene: NA; CDR3 protein: ASSPQGAGNTIY
J gene: TRBJ1-1; V gene: TRBV28; D gene: NA; CDR3 protein: ASRPGQNTEAF
J gene: TRBJ1-6; V gene: TRBV10-2; D gene: NA; CDR3 protein: ASSENGGASSPLH
J gene: TRBJ1-2; V gene: TRBV7-8; D gene: NA; CDR3 protein: ASSLFPANYGYT
J gene: TRBJ2-7; V gene: TRBV18; D gene: TRBD2; CDR3 protein: ASSPAGGSYEQY
J gene: TRBJ1-5; V gene: TRBV5-8; D gene: NA; CDR3 protein: ASSEQRGWNQPQH
J gene: TRBJ2-7; V gene: TRBV28; D gene: NA; CDR3 protein: ASSLGSPGQY
J gene: TRBJ2-6; V gene: TRBV7-2; D gene: TRBD2; CDR3 protein: ASSPQWIAGAGANVLT
J gene: TRBJ2-5; V gene: TRBV7-3; D gene: NA; CDR3 protein: ASSPTSLETQY
J gene: TRBJ2-1; V gene: TRBV18; D gene: NA; CDR3 protein: ASSPTGFSYNEQF
J gene: TRBJ2-7; V gene: TRBV29-1; D gene: NA; CDR3 protein: SAGQLDEQY
J gene: TRBJ1-6; V gene: TRBV4-3; D gene: NA; CDR3 protein: ASSQTESFTLH
J gene: TRBJ2-2; V gene: TRBV10-3; D gene: NA; CDR3 protein: AISGRDSGVTGELF
J gene: TRBJ2-7; V gene: TRBV19; D gene: NA; CDR3 protein: ASSGVTSDTYEQY
J gene: TRBJ2-7; V gene: TRBV18; D gene: NA; CDR3 protein: ASSFDGYEQY
J gene: TRBJ2-7; V gene: TRBV5-4; D gene: TRBD2; CDR3 protein: ASSGGLAEYEQY
J gene: TRBJ2-7; V gene: TRBV4-3; D gene: TRBD1; CDR3 protein: ASSHTGQGNYEQY
J gene: TRBJ1-2; V gene: TRBV7-2; D gene: NA; CDR3 protein: ASSFPMSRNYGYT
J gene: TRBJ2-7; V gene: TRBV4-2; D gene: NA; CDR3 protein: ASSQVGYEQY
J gene: TRBJ1-2; V gene: TRBV7-9; D gene: NA; CDR3 protein: ASSLAQGPYYGYT
J gene: TRBJ1-2; V gene: TRBV7-2; D gene: NA; CDR3 protein: ASSSPVGGEGYT
J gene: TRBJ1-5; V gene: TRBV4-1; D gene: NA; CDR3 protein: ASSQGITRGSNQPQH
J gene: TRBJ2-1; V gene: TRBV9; D gene: TRBD2; CDR3 protein: ASSRGLAGAGEQF
J gene: TRBJ1-5; V gene: TRBV7-2; D gene: NA; CDR3 protein: ASSLDPPGPQH
J gene: TRBJ1-1; V gene: TRBV15; D gene: TRBD1; CDR3 protein: ATSSRTGPIPF
J gene: TRBJ1-2; V gene: TRBV12-5; D gene: TRBD1; CDR3 protein: ASAGTGGFINYGYT
J gene: TRBJ2-7; V gene: TRBV7-2; D gene: TRBD2; CDR3 protein: ASSLGTSVDYEQY
J gene: TRBJ2-7; V gene: TRBV11-2; D gene: TRBD2; CDR3 protein: ASSSSGEGEQY
J gene: TRBJ1-1; V gene: TRBV7-2; D gene: NA; CDR3 protein: ASSLGGSNTEAF
J gene: TRBJ1-2; V gene: TRBV4-1; D gene: NA; CDR3 protein: ASSLGDTGLYGYT
J gene: TRBJ2-1; V gene: TRBV27; D gene: TRBD2; CDR3 protein: ATIAGGSEQF
J gene: TRBJ1-4; V gene: TRBV27; D gene: NA; CDR3 protein: ASRQGGANEKLF
J gene: TRBJ1-2; V gene: TRBV19; D gene: NA; CDR3 protein: ASREGVIGHGYT
J gene: TRBJ1-6; V gene: TRBV5-1; D gene: NA; CDR3 protein: ASSLTGTTNSPLH
J gene: TRBJ2-5; V gene: TRBV28; D gene: TRBD2; CDR3 protein: ASGLLAGQETQY
J gene: TRBJ2-5; V gene: TRBV4-3; D gene: TRBD1; CDR3 protein: ASSRTGATQY
J gene: TRBJ2-3; V gene: TRBV2; D gene: NA; CDR3 protein: ASSERGLAPDTQY
J gene: TRBJ2-7; V gene: TRBV11-2; D gene: TRBD2; CDR3 protein: ASSLEGGFSSEQY
J gene: TRBJ2-1; V gene: TRBV28; D gene: NA; CDR3 protein: ATRQQGSDYNEQF
J gene: TRBJ2-7; V gene: TRBV4-3; D gene: NA; CDR3 protein: ASSLGTLEAYEQY